The 8 T cell receptor beta chains below all came from one sample that was sequenced in a study of OX40 agonist ivuxolimab in advanced cancers. Some clones are missing from TCRdb's copy, which holds only in-frame ones; the method was immunoSEQ multiplex PCR. The repertoire has 60,000 to 75,000 clones, 84% of them found once; the top ten carry roughly 8%. The sequencing used CD4+ or CD8+ T cells sorted from blood, collected in a trial of the OX40 agonist ivuxolimab. The source of these receptors is an adult with an advanced solid tumor such as melanoma, head and neck, liver or kidney cancer.

V usage is TRBV4-3 and J usage is TRBJ1-3, with no clear D. Germline V CDR1 and CDR2: LGHNA, YSLEER. The CDR3 extends over 13 amino acids. The germline V and J ends were trimmed by 2 bases and 4 bases, with 6 bases remaining between them. CDR3 loop: CASSQTQGNTIYF. The CDR3 coding sequence is TGCGCCAGCAGCCAAACACAGGGAAACACCATATATTTT.

This chain links TRBV7-6 with TRBJ1-1; D ambiguous. V lost 5 bases and J lost 2, with 9 bases in between. This CDR3 spans 13 amino acids. Germline CDR1 and CDR2: SGHVS and FNYEAQ. The CDR3 DNA is TGTGCCAGCAGCCTAACGGGAAACACTGAAGCTTTCTTT. Its translation: CASSLTGNTEAFF. Using reference TRBV7-6 and TRBJ1-1 for the parts outside the CDR3, the full variable domain is GAGVSQSPRYKVTKRGQDVALRCDPISGHVSLYWYRQALGQGPEFLTYFNYEAQQDKSGLPNDRFSAERPEGSISTLTIQRTEQRDSAMYRCASSLTGNTEAFFGQGTRLTVV.

This clone was seen once. The gene calls are TRBV9 and TRBJ1-2; D is ambiguous. The germline V gene has CDR1 SGDLS and CDR2 YYNGEE. Between the trimmed V and J ends, which lost 0 bases and 6 bases, there was a span of 9 bases. The CDR3 is 13 amino acids. CDR3 coding DNA: TGTGCCAGCAGCGTAGGGTTAGGGAATGGCTACACCTTC. This translates into CASSVGLGNGYTF.

This clone was recorded a few times. This chain connects TRBV7-2 to TRBJ1-5; 8 positions agree with TRBD1. Germline assignment: CDR1 SGHTA and CDR2 FQGNSA. Trimming at V came to 5 bases and at J to 6 bases, leaving 9 bases not matched to a gene. The length of the CDR3 is 15 residues. CDR3 protein: CASSPGQGAGQPQHF. CDR3 coding DNA: TGTGCCAGCAGCCCAGGGCAGGGGGCCGGTCAGCCCCAGCATTTT.

The V and J genes are TRBV28 and TRBJ1-5; TRBD1 might be the D (5 bases). Trimming removed 6 bases from V and 4 bases from J, with 13 bases in between. Germline lookup yields CDR1 MDHEN and CDR2 SYDVKM. The CDR3 is 14 amino acids. This CDR3 is CASRVTARNQPQHF. The CDR3 DNA reads as TGTGCCAGCAGGGTGACAGCTCGGAATCAGCCCCAGCATTTT.

The genes are TRBV11-3 and TRBJ2-2; 10 nucleotides match TRBD1. Per germline, CDR1 SGHNT and CDR2 YENEEA. The trim removed 2 bases at V and 5 bases at J, leaving 5 bases unmatched. This CDR3 is 16 amino acids long. In DNA, the CDR3 is TGTGCCAGCAGCTTACATGGGGGACAGGGGACCGGGGAGCTGTTTTTT. Amino acids: CASSLHGGQGTGELFF.

V gene TRBV9 combines with J gene TRBJ2-1; possible D gene TRBD2, 5 bases. The CDR3 is 15 residues long. Germline CDR1 is SGDLS and CDR2 is YYNGEE. V lost 1 base to trimming and J lost 6 bases, with 14 bases between them. The CDR3 nucleotides read TGTGCCAGCAGCGTATTAGCGTCGGGGTTCAATGAGCAGTTCTTC. Translating it yields CASSVLASGFNEQFF.

The chain recombines TRBV5-1 with TRBJ2-7; no clear D. CDR1 is SGHRS, CDR2 YFSETQ, per germline. V lost 2 bases and J 0 bases, leaving 9 bases between the germline ends. The CDR3 is made up of 14 amino acids. CDR3 bases: TGCGCCAGCAGCTTTGACAATCCCTCCTACGAGCAGTACTTC. This sequence encodes CASSFDNPSYEQYF.